Reported below is one T cell receptor beta chain. The antigen remains unidentified. This record comes from a study of response to subunit inactivated influenza vaccine. Study results and limitations: It was the authors' suggestion that each seasonal influenza vaccination recruits few new T cells.

The ends were cut back, 2 bases at V and 9 bases at J, with 14 bases in the middle. This CDR3 is 14 amino acids long. Looked up from germline, CDR1 is MNHNS and CDR2 is SASEGT. TCRdb itself ran the RT-PCR reads through MiXCR, one entry per CDR3 protein. This table has approximately 530,000 distinct CDR3 sequences, approximately 7.2% appearing once. The chain uses TRBV6-1 and TRBJ2-1, with a possible D match to TRBD2 (5 bases). This sequence originates from a man aged 50 to 75 who received an inactivated influenza vaccine. The specimen comprised PBMCs from blood, sampled around 25 months after vaccination. The CDR3 region has the DNA TGTGCCAGCAGTGAACATCAAGCGGCGAGTGAGCAGTTCTTC. Its protein is CASSEHQAASEQFF.